Below are 5 T cell receptor beta chains sequenced from a single sample in a study of T cells in pancreatic ductal adenocarcinoma (TCRdb year 2017). Pancreatic ductal adenocarcinoma patients who had undergone surgery without neoadjuvant therapy were selected. The library relied on the immunoSEQ multiplex PCR assay. TCRdb stores this immuneACCESS table with in-frame sequences only. Part of the clones is absent; in the studies checked, under half of the shortfall reflects unresolved V genes, and no reason is known for the rest. The sample contains 30,000 or so clones, approximately 92% of them found a single time. 2.2% of the sample lies in the top ten. The sequencing sample was made of PBMCs. The receptor set was obtained from a human donor with pancreatic ductal adenocarcinoma.

This clone was detected only once. The chain is built from TRBV21-1 and TRBJ1-3. TRBV21-1 constitutes a pseudogene. The length of the CDR3 is 16 residues. CDR3 bases: TGTGCCAGCAGCAGTTTCCCGGGCCCCTCTGGAAACACCATATATTTT. Its translation is CASSSFPGPSGNTIYF.

The CDR3 spells CASSRVRSNTEAFF. The DNA for the CDR3 is TGTGCCAGCAGCCGAGTGAGGTCGAACACTGAAGCTTTCTTT. The rearrangement links TRBV7-2 to TRBJ1-1; unclear D gene. Looked up from germline, CDR1 is SGHTA and CDR2 is FQGNSA. CDR3 length equals 14 residues. Trimming took off 5 bases at V and 1 base at J, with 11 bases between the two ends.

The chain recombines TRBV30 with TRBJ1-3; D remains ambiguous. Per germline, CDR1 GTSNPN and CDR2 SVGIG (reference sequence). Between the trimmed V and J ends, which lost 7 bases and 4 bases, there was a span of 8 bases. The CDR3 contains 11 residues. CDR3 sequence (DNA): TGTGCCTCCCAGATGGGAAACACCATATATTTT. This encodes CASQMGNTIYF.

The chain uses TRBV4-2 and TRBJ1-2; no reliable D call. Looked up from germline, CDR1 is LGHNA and CDR2 is YNFKEQ. The CDR3 length is 14 residues. V lost 1 base to trimming and J lost 7 bases, with 13 bases between them. CDR3 sequence reads: CASSQGSSAGGYTF. DNA of the CDR3: TGTGCCAGCAGCCAAGGGAGTAGTGCGGGTGGCTACACCTTC.

The chain joins TRBV27 to TRBJ2-3; 9 nucleotides line up with TRBD2. In germline, CDR1 is MNHEY, CDR2 SMNVEV (reference sequence). This CDR3 contains 17 residues. The V gene end was trimmed by 5 bases and the J gene end by 5 bases; junction bases not matched to a gene: 14. The CDR3 DNA reads as TGTGCCAGCAGTCTTATGTCCCAAGCGGGAGGAAGAGATACGCAGTATTTT. Its translation is CASSLMSQAGGRDTQYF.